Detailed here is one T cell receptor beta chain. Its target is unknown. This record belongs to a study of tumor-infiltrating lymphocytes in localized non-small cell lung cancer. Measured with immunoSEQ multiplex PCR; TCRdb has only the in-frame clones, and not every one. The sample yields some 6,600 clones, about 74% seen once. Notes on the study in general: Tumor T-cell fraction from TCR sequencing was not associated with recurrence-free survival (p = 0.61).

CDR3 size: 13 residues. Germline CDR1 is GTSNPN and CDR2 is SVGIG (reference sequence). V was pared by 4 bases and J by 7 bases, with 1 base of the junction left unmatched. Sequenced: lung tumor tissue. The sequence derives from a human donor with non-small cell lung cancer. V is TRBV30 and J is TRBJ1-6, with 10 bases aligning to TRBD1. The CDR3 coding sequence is TGTGCCTGGATGGGACAGGGGAATTCACCCCTCCACTTT. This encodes CAWMGQGNSPLHF.